This T cell receptor (beta chain) stems from a study of blood T cell repertoires in COVID-19 (dated by TCRdb to about 2020). With respect to the entire study: Samples from collaborators originated in the United States, Italy and Spain and spanned both the acute and convalescent phases of COVID-19. HLA class I and class II types, where available, came from metadata supplied by the sample provider rather than from assay-based typing. The repertoires were made available in a free public database intended to serve as a resource for research on the immune response to SARS-CoV-2. The dataset comprised deeply sampled blood TCRbeta repertoires from subjects exposed to, actively infected with, or recovered from COVID-19. Sample metadata almost always included a de-identified subject ID, COVID-19 status, age in years and sex. Samples were obtained from the ongoing ImmuneRACE study (first 160 participants) and from about 1,300 subjects provided by 6 global collaborators. The material from the prospective study consisted of cDNA or gDNA derived from T cells, B-cell-depleted T cells, or PBMCs. Overall results and qualifications from the work: The amount of clinical and demographic metadata varied by source and participant and was provided uncurated.

TCRbeta CDR3 regions were amplified from genomic DNA using the immunoSEQ Assay, a bias-controlled multiplex PCR. Concerning the study's data processing: Nucleated cell counts per sample were estimated from amplification of reference gene primers within the assay. Sequence reads were collapsed and filtered to measure the absolute abundance of every unique TCRbeta CDR3 rearrangement. For each sample, productive Simpson clonality was calculated as the square root of Simpson's diversity index across productive rearrangements. TCRdb took this table from immuneACCESS and kept in-frame rearrangements with V and J called. Such tables lack part of the clones; where checked against another copy, unresolved V genes explain under half of the gap, and the rest is unexplained. V and J calls and clone size come straight from that table; D and trimming were deduced from the DNA. This sample comprises some 100,000 clones, around 88% of them detected only once. About 8% of the sample lies in the top ten.

The collaborating institutions used their own protocols to collect whole blood in K2EDTA tubes. Collaborator samples were shipped for TCRbeta analysis as frozen whole blood, isolated PBMCs, or DNA extracted from either sample type. With respect to this clone: Its antigen specificity is not known. No base qualities exist here, and no much larger clone lies one base off it.

The sequence was obtained from a woman in her 70s with acute or convalescent COVID-19. The sample was peripheral blood.

The DNA is TGTGCCAGCAGCCAGGTGAGGGCCTATGGCTACACCTTC. Protein translation: CASSQVRAYGYTF. The sequence links TRBV12-3 or TRBV12-4 to TRBJ1-2, with no confidently assigned D gene. V loses 6 bases, J loses 4 bases, and the germline ends lie 12 bases apart. The CDR3 runs 13 residues from the cysteine to the phenylalanine. Only the CDR3 DNA stays, 39 bases, in frame from base 1.